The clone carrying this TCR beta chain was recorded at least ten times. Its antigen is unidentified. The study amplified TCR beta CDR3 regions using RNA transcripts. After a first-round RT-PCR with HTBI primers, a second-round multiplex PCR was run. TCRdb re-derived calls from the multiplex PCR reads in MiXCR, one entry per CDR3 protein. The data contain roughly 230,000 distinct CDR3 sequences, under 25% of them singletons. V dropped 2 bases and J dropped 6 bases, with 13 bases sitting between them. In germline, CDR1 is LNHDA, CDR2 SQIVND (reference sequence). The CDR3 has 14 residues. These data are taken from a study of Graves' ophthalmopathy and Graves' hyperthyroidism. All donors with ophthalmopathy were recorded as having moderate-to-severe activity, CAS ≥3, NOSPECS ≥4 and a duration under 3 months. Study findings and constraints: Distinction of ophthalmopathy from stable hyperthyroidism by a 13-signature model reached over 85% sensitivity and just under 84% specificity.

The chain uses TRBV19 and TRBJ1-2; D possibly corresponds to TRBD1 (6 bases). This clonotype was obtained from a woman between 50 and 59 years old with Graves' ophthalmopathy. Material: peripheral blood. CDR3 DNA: TGTGCCAGTAGTATATCCGGGACATTTAATGGCTACACCTTC. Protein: CASSISGTFNGYTF.